A selection of T cell receptor beta chains follows, all from one sample in a study of control samples from healthy donors and cancer patients. Sequenced by immunoSEQ multiplex PCR; TCRdb stores in-frame clones only, minus some. The sample lists 60,000 to 75,000 clones, around 90% occurring once. Sequenced material: PBMCs. These receptors came from a man in his sixties with colorectal cancer. CDR3s include the opening cysteine and the closing phenylalanine or tryptophan. Fields, in order: J gene, clone size, V gene, D gene, CDR3 protein, CDR3 DNA. A D gene is named only where the DNA matches it firmly. Size is stated for part of the rows, as once, few or many counts, or as a class when the clone is expanded.

TRBJ1-2	NA	TRBV7-2	TRBD1	CASSPWTGGTSGYTF	TGTGCCAGCAGCCCCTGGACAGGGGGCACCAGTGGCTACACCTTC
TRBJ2-3	NA	TRBV29-1	NA	CSGRRGTDRKDTQYF	TGCAGCGGGCGCCGGGGGACCGACCGGAAAGATACGCAGTATTTT
TRBJ1-4	NA	TRBV5-1	TRBD1	CASSLEGQKTTNEKLFF	TGCGCCAGCAGCTTGGAGGGACAGAAGACAACTAATGAAAAACTGTTTTTT
TRBJ2-1	NA	TRBV29-1	TRBD1	CSVFRDSNEQFF	TGCAGCGTTTTCCGGGACAGTAATGAGCAGTTCTTC
TRBJ2-3	NA	TRBV27	NA	CASSSRTVSTDTQYF	TGTGCCAGCAGTTCACGGACAGTTAGCACAGATACGCAGTATTTT
TRBJ1-1	NA	TRBV2	TRBD1	CASTLTGGTEAFF	TGTGCCAGCACCTTAACAGGGGGCACTGAAGCTTTCTTT
TRBJ1-4	NA	TRBV10-3	NA	CAISVATNEKLFF	TGTGCCATCAGTGTTGCAACTAATGAAAAACTGTTTTTT
TRBJ1-1	NA	TRBV5-1	NA	CASSFGGPGTEAFF	TGCGCCAGCAGCTTTGGGGGACCAGGGACTGAAGCTTTCTTT
TRBJ1-6	NA	TRBV4-3	NA	CASAGTNNSPLHF	TGCGCCAGCGCCGGGACGAATAATTCACCCCTCCACTTT
TRBJ1-2	NA	TRBV4-1	NA	CASSQSGTPIRGNSPGNYGYTF	TGCGCCAGCAGCCAGAGCGGGACACCTATACGTGGGAATTCTCCGGGGAACTATGGCTACACCTTC
TRBJ2-3	NA	TRBV18	NA	CASSPPWGESDTDTQYF	TGTGCCAGCTCACCACCGTGGGGGGAGTCCGACACAGATACGCAGTATTTT
TRBJ2-2	NA	TRBV25-1	NA	CASSPRAGELFF	TGTGCCAGCAGTCCCCGCGCGGGGGAGCTGTTTTTT
TRBJ1-2	NA	TRBV6-6	NA	CASAQVPQVSGYTF	TGTGCCAGCGCCCAAGTCCCGCAGGTGAGCGGCTACACCTTC
TRBJ2-7	NA	TRBV11-3	NA	CASSPRDFYEQYF	TGTGCCAGCAGCCCTAGAGATTTCTACGAGCAGTACTTC
TRBJ1-1	NA	TRBV30	NA	CAWSGGIGVNTEAFF	TGTGCCTGGAGTGGAGGGATCGGGGTCAACACTGAAGCTTTCTTT
TRBJ1-6	NA	TRBV7-2	TRBD1	CASSPKTGWGSSYNSPLHF	TGTGCCAGCAGCCCAAAGACAGGGTGGGGGAGCTCCTATAATTCACCCCTCCACTTT
TRBJ1-2	NA	TRBV9	NA	CASSVGSDRKIQGYTF	TGTGCCAGCAGCGTAGGCTCCGACAGGAAGATTCAGGGCTACACCTTC
TRBJ2-7	NA	TRBV25-1	TRBD1	CASSADRGSYEQYF	TGTGCCAGCAGTGCGGACAGGGGTTCCTACGAGCAGTACTTC
TRBJ2-1	once	TRBV5-1	NA	CASSPAGTYNEQFF	TGCGCCAGCAGCCCGGCGGGGACTTACAATGAGCAGTTCTTC
TRBJ2-1	NA	TRBV30	TRBD1	CAWRKGTDSSYNEQFF	TGTGCCTGGAGAAAAGGGACAGACAGCTCCTACAATGAGCAGTTCTTC
TRBJ2-3	NA	TRBV4-1	TRBD2	CASSRLAGGTDTQYF	TGCGCCAGCAGCCGACTAGCGGGGGGCACAGATACGCAGTATTTT
TRBJ2-7	NA	TRBV7-9	TRBD2	CASSTTSGLSYEQYF	TGTGCCAGCAGCACCACTAGCGGGCTGTCCTACGAGCAGTACTTC
TRBJ1-5	NA	TRBV6-6	TRBD1	CASRTQGGSNQPQHF	TGTGCCAGCAGAACTCAGGGGGGAAGCAATCAGCCCCAGCATTTT
TRBJ1-4	once	TRBV19	TRBD1	CASRYNRGMEKLFF	TGTGCCAGCCGCTACAACAGGGGAATGGAAAAACTGTTTTTT
TRBJ2-1	NA	TRBV9	NA	CASSVATGTYNEQFF	TGTGCCAGCAGCGTAGCTACCGGGACCTACAATGAGCAGTTCTTC
TRBJ2-2	NA	TRBV28	TRBD1	CASRKDRGRRGELFF	TGTGCCAGCAGAAAGGACAGGGGAAGGAGAGGGGAGCTGTTTTTT
TRBJ1-2	NA	TRBV5-1	TRBD1	CASSPGQGYGYTF	TGCGCCAGCAGCCCTGGACAGGGCTATGGCTACACCTTC
TRBJ1-2	NA	TRBV7-9	NA	CASSLAVGPFSGYTF	TGTGCCAGCAGCTTAGCCGTCGGGCCCTTTTCTGGCTACACCTTC
TRBJ2-7	NA	TRBV7-8	NA	CASSLARGQGGYEQYF	TGTGCCAGCAGCTTAGCGAGGGGGCAGGGGGGCTACGAGCAGTACTTC
TRBJ1-5	NA	TRBV6-6	NA	CASSYSGGRQPQHF	TGTGCCAGCAGTTACTCCGGGGGGAGGCAGCCCCAGCATTTT
TRBJ1-1	NA	TRBV11-2	NA	CASSLTTGSGTEAFF	TGTGCCAGCAGCTTAACCACAGGGTCGGGCACTGAAGCTTTCTTT
TRBJ1-3	NA	TRBV18	TRBD1	CASSPEFGQARSGNTIYF	TGTGCCAGCTCACCAGAATTCGGACAGGCGCGCTCTGGAAACACCATATATTTT
TRBJ2-3	NA	TRBV29-1	NA	CSAQSLFGDTQYF	TGCAGCGCACAGAGCCTTTTCGGAGATACGCAGTATTTT
TRBJ2-3	once	TRBV24-1	TRBD2	CATSDPGLARSTDTQYF	TGTGCCACCAGTGACCCGGGACTAGCTCGGAGCACAGATACGCAGTATTTT
TRBJ2-7	NA	TRBV6-5	NA	CASRYSGHNSEQYF	TGTGCCAGCAGATATTCGGGACATAACTCCGAGCAGTACTTC
TRBJ1-1	once	TRBV7-8	NA	CASSLVFFGQSAFF	TGTGCCAGCAGCTTAGTATTTTTTGGACAGTCGGCTTTCTTT
TRBJ1-3	NA	TRBV5-5	NA	CASSLVTRHPEGNTIYF	TGTGCCAGCAGCTTGGTGACCCGTCACCCCGAGGGAAACACCATATATTTT
TRBJ1-2	NA	TRBV9	NA	CASSVDPGRGYTF	TGTGCCAGCAGCGTAGATCCGGGTAGGGGCTACACCTTC
TRBJ1-1	NA	TRBV5-1	NA	CASSSLGGGRDTEAFF	TGCGCCAGCAGCTCCCTTGGTGGGGGCAGGGACACTGAAGCTTTCTTT
TRBJ1-2	NA	TRBV28	NA	CASSSYGYTF	TGTGCCAGCAGCTCCTATGGCTACACCTTC
TRBJ2-7	few	TRBV11-1	NA	CASSLARQDSYEQYF	TGTGCCAGCAGCTTAGCGAGACAGGACTCCTACGAGCAGTACTTC
TRBJ1-6	NA	TRBV18	NA	CASSPDGNSPLHF	TGTGCCAGCTCACCCGACGGGAATTCACCCCTCCACTTT
TRBJ1-1	NA	TRBV9	NA	CASSLKGVNTEAFF	TGTGCCAGCAGCCTTAAGGGAGTAAACACTGAAGCTTTCTTT
TRBJ1-1	NA	TRBV7-8	NA	CASSPLGGRAAEAFF	TGTGCCAGCAGCCCCTTGGGGGGACGAGCGGCTGAAGCTTTCTTT